The entry below describes one T cell receptor beta chain. The data belong to a study of control samples from healthy donors and cancer patients. Profiled with immunoSEQ multiplex PCR; TCRdb holds only in-frame clones, not every one. The table lists 90,000 to 110,000 clones, 80% to 90% of them singletons. Germline V gives CDR1 LGHNA, CDR2 YSLEER. The CDR3 consists of 12 residues. Trimming stripped 0 bases from V and 9 bases from J, with 6 bases between. V gene TRBV4-3 combines with J gene TRBJ2-1; D is ambiguous. This TCR was recovered from a woman in her 50s in good health. Sequencing was done on a sample of blood. CDR3 region: CASSQDKSEQFF. DNA for the CDR3: TGCGCCAGCAGCCAAGATAAGAGTGAGCAGTTCTTC.